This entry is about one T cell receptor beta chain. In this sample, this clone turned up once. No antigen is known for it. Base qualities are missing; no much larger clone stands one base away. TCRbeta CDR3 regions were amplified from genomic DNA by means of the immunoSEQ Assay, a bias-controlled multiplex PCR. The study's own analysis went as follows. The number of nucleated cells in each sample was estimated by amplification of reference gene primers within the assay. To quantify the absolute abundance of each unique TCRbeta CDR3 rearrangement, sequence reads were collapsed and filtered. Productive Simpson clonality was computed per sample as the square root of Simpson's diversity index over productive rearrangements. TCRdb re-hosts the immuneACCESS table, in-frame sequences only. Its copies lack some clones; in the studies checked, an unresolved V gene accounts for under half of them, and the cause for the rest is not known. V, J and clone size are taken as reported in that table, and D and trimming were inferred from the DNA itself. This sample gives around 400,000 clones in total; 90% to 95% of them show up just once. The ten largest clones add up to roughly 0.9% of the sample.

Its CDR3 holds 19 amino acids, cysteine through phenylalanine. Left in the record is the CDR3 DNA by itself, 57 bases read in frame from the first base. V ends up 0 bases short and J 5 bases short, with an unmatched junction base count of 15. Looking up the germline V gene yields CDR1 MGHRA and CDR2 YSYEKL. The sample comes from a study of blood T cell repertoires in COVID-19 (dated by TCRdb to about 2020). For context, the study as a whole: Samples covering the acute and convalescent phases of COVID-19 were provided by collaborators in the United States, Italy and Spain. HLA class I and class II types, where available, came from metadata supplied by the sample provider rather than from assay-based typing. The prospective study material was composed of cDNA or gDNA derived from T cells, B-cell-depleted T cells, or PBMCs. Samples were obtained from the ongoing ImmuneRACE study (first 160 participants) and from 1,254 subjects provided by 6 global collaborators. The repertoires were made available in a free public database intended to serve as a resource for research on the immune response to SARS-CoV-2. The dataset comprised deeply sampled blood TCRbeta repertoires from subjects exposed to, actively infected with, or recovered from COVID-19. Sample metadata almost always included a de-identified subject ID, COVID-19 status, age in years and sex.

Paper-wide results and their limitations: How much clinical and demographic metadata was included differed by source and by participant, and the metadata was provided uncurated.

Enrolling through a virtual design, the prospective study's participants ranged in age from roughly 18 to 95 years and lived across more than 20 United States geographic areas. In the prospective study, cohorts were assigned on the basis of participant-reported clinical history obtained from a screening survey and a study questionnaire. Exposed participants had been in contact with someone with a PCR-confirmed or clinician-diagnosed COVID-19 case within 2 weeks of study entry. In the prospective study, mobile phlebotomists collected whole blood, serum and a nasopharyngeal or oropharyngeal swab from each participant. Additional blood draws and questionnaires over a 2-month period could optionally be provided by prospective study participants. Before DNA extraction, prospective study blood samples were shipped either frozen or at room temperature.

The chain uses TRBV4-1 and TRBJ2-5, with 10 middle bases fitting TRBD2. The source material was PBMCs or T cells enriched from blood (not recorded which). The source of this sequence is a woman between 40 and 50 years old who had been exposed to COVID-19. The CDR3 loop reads CASSQDRGGKGLAQETQYF. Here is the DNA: TGCGCCAGCAGCCAAGATCGCGGGGGGAAGGGACTAGCGCAGGAGACCCAGTACTTC.